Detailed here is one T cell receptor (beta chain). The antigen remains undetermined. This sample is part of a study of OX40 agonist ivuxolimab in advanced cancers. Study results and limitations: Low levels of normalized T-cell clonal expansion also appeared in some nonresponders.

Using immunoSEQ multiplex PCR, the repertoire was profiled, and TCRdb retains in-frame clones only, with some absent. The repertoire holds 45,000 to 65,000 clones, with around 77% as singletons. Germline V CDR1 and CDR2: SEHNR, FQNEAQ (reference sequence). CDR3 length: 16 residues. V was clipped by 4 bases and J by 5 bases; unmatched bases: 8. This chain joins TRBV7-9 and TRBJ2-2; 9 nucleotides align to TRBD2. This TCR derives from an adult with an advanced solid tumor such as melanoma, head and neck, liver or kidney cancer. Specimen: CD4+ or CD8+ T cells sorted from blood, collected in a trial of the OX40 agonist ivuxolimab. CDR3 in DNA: TGTGCCAGCAGCTCCCTTAGCGGGAGAACAACCGGGGAGCTGTTTTTT. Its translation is CASSSLSGRTTGELFF.